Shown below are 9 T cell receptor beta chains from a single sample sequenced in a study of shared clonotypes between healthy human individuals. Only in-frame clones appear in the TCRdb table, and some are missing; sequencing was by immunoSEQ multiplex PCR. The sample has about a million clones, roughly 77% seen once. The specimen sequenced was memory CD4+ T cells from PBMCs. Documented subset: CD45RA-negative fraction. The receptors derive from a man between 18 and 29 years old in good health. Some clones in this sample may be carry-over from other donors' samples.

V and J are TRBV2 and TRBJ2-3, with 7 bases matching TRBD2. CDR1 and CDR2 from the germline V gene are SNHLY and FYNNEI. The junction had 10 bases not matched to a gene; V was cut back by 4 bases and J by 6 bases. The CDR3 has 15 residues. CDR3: CASSGRESGLDTQYF. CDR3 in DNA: TGTGCCAGCAGTGGGCGGGAGTCCGGGTTGGATACGCAGTATTTT.

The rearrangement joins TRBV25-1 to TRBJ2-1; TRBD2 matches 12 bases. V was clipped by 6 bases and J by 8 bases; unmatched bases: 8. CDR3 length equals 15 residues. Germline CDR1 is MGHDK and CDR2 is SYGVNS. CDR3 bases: TGTGCCAGCAGAACGACTAGCGGGAGTACGGATGAGCAGTTCTTC. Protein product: CASRTTSGSTDEQFF.

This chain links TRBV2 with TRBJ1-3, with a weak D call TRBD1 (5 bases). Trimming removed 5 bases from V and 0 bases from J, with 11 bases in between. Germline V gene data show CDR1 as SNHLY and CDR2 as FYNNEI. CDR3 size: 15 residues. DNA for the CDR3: TGTGCCAGCAGTAATTCAGGGTCCTCTGGAAACACCATATATTTT. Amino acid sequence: CASSNSGSSGNTIYF.

In DNA form, the CDR3 reads TGTGCCAGCAGTTCCACATTGGTCTTAGCGGGATGGGATCCGACCTACGAGCAGTACTTC. Amino acid sequence: CASSSTLVLAGWDPTYEQYF. The chain recombines TRBV27 with TRBJ2-7; 8 bases align to TRBD2. CDR1 and CDR2 (germline): MNHEY, SMNVEV (reference sequence). Trimming removed 4 bases from V and 2 bases from J; junction bases left unmatched: 22. The CDR3 totals 20 residues.

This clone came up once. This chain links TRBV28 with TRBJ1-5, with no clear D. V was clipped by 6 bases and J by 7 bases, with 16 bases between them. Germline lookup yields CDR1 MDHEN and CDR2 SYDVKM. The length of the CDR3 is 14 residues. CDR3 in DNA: TGTGCCAGCAGCGCGCCGGTTATAGGCCAGCCCCAGCATTTT. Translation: CASSAPVIGQPQHF.

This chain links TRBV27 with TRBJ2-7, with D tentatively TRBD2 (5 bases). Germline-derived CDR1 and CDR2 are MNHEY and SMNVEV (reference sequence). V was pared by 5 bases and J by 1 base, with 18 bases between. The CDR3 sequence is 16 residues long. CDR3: CASSPDWTRRSYEQYF. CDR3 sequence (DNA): TGTGCCAGCAGTCCCGACTGGACTCGGCGGTCCTACGAGCAGTACTTC.

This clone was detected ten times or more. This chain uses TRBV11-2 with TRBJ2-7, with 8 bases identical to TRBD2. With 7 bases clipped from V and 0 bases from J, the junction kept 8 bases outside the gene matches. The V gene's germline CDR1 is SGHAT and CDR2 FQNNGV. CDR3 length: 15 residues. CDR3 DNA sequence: TGTGCCAGCAAAGACGTAGCGGGAAACTCCTACGAGCAGTACTTC. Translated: CASKDVAGNSYEQYF.

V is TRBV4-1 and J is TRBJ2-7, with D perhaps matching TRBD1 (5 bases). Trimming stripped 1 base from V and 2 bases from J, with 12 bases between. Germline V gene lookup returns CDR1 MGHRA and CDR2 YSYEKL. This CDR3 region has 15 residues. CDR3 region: CASSQGVRQPYEQYF. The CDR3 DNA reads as TGCGCCAGCAGCCAAGGAGTGCGACAGCCCTACGAGCAGTACTTC.

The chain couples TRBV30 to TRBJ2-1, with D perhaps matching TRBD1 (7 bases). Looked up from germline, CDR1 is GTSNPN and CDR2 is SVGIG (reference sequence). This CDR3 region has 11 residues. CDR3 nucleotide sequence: TGTGCTTCAGGGGGGTACAATGAGCAGTTCTTC. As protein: CASGGYNEQFF.